The rows below give T cell receptor beta chains drawn from one sample of a study of T cells expressing NK-cell markers. TCRdb reanalyzed the 5' RACE reads and collapses them to one entry per CDR3 protein, without DNA. In total, the table holds 200,000 to 300,000 distinct CDR3 sequences. The sequenced material came from blood T cells: a sorted CD56 or NKG2C T cell subset, CD4+ or CD8+ T cells, or bulk PBMC T cells (not recorded which). These receptors all come from a woman between 18 and 70 years old in good health. Each CDR3 is given with its conserved first and last residue. Some rows mark clone size as missing; the rest say once, few, many or name a class of expanded clone.

CDR3: CASSVGSTPDTQYF
J: TRBJ2-3
V: TRBV9
size: .

CDR3: CASSPGRATNSPLHF
J: TRBJ1-6
V: TRBV3-1
size: .

CDR3: CSARDSGGGGEQYF
J: TRBJ2-7
V: TRBV20-1
size: .

CDR3: CSATGGSTDTQYF
J: TRBJ2-3
V: TRBV20-1
size: .

CDR3: CASSSVLGYEQYF
J: TRBJ2-7
V: TRBV27
size: .

CDR3: CASSPLGYNEQFF
J: TRBJ2-1
V: TRBV11-3
size: .

CDR3: CASSLGYRGNYEQYF
J: TRBJ2-7
V: TRBV11-2
size: .

CDR3: CATQEQETQYF
J: TRBJ2-5
V: TRBV7-2
size: .

CDR3: CASSPQGGRPRDTQYF
J: TRBJ2-3
V: TRBV6-2/TRBV6-3
size: .

CDR3: CASSLSLKQETQYF
J: TRBJ2-5
V: TRBV12-3/TRBV12-4
size: .

CDR3: CASGLIAGGTGELFF
J: TRBJ2-2
V: TRBV6-2/TRBV6-3
size: .

CDR3: CSAREGSDRGGGYTF
J: TRBJ1-2
V: TRBV20-1
size: .

CDR3: CASRRDRSSGNTIYF
J: TRBJ1-3
V: TRBV6-1
size: .

CDR3: CASRPGNGEAFF
J: TRBJ1-1
V: TRBV12-3/TRBV12-4
size: .

CDR3: CASSESSLGRAGELFF
J: TRBJ2-2
V: TRBV2
size: .

CDR3: CASSFPAGGRTDTQYF
J: TRBJ2-3
V: TRBV7-2
size: .

CDR3: CASTLDSQETQYF
J: TRBJ2-5
V: TRBV6-6
size: .

CDR3: CSAWTGGVGELFF
J: TRBJ2-2
V: TRBV20-1
size: medium-sized

CDR3: CSAKPGPLYNEQFF
J: TRBJ2-1
V: TRBV20-1
size: .

CDR3: CASGGEGNNQPQHF
J: TRBJ1-5
V: TRBV2
size: .

CDR3: CASSQAFSTSVNTGELFF
J: TRBJ2-2
V: TRBV4-2
size: .

CDR3: CASSPSRGAQETQYF
J: TRBJ2-5
V: TRBV12-3/TRBV12-4
size: .

CDR3: CSAPVLGLANYEQYF
J: TRBJ2-7
V: TRBV20-1
size: .

CDR3: CASSEGDSLYNEQFF
J: TRBJ2-1
V: TRBV6-1
size: .

CDR3: CASRRGDRWGGQYF
J: TRBJ2-7
V: TRBV27
size: .

CDR3: CSKSPGPRAGEQFF
J: TRBJ2-1
V: TRBV20-1
size: .

CDR3: CASSLSPNNYEQYF
J: TRBJ2-7
V: TRBV5-1
size: .

CDR3: CSVGKDEKLFF
J: TRBJ1-4
V: TRBV29-1
size: .

CDR3: CASSQSSSVRGHGAFF
J: TRBJ1-1
V: TRBV14
size: .

CDR3: CSARPGDIHRGTEAFF
J: TRBJ1-1
V: TRBV20-1
size: .

CDR3: CASSPKLAGVGNEQFF
J: TRBJ2-1
V: TRBV5-1
size: .

CDR3: CASSYQGGRENEQFF
J: TRBJ2-1
V: TRBV6-5
size: .

CDR3: CASTGGFGANVLTF
J: TRBJ2-6
V: TRBV28
size: .

CDR3: CASSQEGSSNYGYTF
J: TRBJ1-2
V: TRBV4-2
size: .

CDR3: CASSPQGINQPQHF
J: TRBJ1-5
V: TRBV7-9
size: .

CDR3: CASRGANNEQFF
J: TRBJ2-1
V: TRBV25-1
size: .

CDR3: CASSPRSGAWDEQFF
J: TRBJ2-1
V: TRBV12-3/TRBV12-4
size: .

CDR3: CASTARVGTGELFF
J: TRBJ2-2
V: TRBV6-5
size: .

CDR3: CASSSYPLGERGNEQFF
J: TRBJ2-1
V: TRBV12-3/TRBV12-4
size: .

CDR3: CASSLKGIDTQYF
J: TRBJ2-3
V: TRBV7-3
size: .

CDR3: CASGSNYGYTF
J: TRBJ1-2
V: TRBV12-3/TRBV12-4
size: .

CDR3: CASSQDKYQPQHF
J: TRBJ1-5
V: TRBV6-1
size: .

CDR3: CSADSGGAADTQYF
J: TRBJ2-3
V: TRBV20-1
size: .

CDR3: CASSPGFSGYTDTQYF
J: TRBJ2-3
V: TRBV11-2
size: .

CDR3: CAIGRGTSSYNEQFF
J: TRBJ2-1
V: TRBV10-3
size: .

CDR3: CASSLGGTLETQYF
J: TRBJ2-5
V: TRBV5-4
size: .

CDR3: CSVGKGMNTEAFF
J: TRBJ1-1
V: TRBV29-1
size: .

CDR3: CASTPRVRNEQFF
J: TRBJ2-1
V: TRBV28
size: .

CDR3: CASSRGDRGSGYTF
J: TRBJ1-2
V: TRBV6-1
size: .

CDR3: CASTLVAGGVNGYTF
J: TRBJ1-2
V: TRBV9
size: .

CDR3: CASSQDIPSGGTGELFF
J: TRBJ2-2
V: TRBV4-3
size: .

CDR3: CASSRRVSSYNEQFF
J: TRBJ2-1
V: TRBV7-3
size: .

CDR3: CASSLSPDSSGNTIYF
J: TRBJ1-3
V: TRBV5-1
size: .

CDR3: CAIYGGSSYNEQFF
J: TRBJ2-1
V: TRBV10-3
size: .

CDR3: CASSLVRSYNEQFF
J: TRBJ2-1
V: TRBV5-1
size: .

CDR3: CASSQESRAGNSPLHF
J: TRBJ1-6
V: TRBV4-2
size: .